The present TCR beta chain was sequenced within a study of glioma-infiltrating T cells after dendritic cell vaccination. Study-wide context: Dendritic cell vaccination trial patients had either newly diagnosed or recurrent glioblastoma.

The primer mix had 60 V beta and 13 J beta primers. Profiling relied on immunoSEQ multiplex PCR, and the TCRdb table lists in-frame clones only, not all of them. Here the sample spans fewer than 25,000 clones, around 92% being singletons. General study findings and limits: The cohort had few patients with full blood and tumor sets.

About this clone itself: Its antigen is undetermined.

Germline values: CDR1 SGHNT, CDR2 YYREEE (reference sequence). CDR3 length equals 12 residues. V was pared by 2 bases and J by 5 bases, with 7 bases between. The time point here: after dendritic cell vaccination, including at tumor progression/relapse. The source was blood, collected after dendritic cell vaccination. The TCR was taken from a human donor with glioblastoma. V usage is TRBV5-4 and J usage is TRBJ1-1; no definite D call. CDR3 loop: CASSFGETEAFF. CDR3 nucleotides: TGTGCCAGCAGCTTCGGGGAAACTGAAGCTTTCTTT.